One T cell receptor (beta chain) is described in this entry. This clone's antigen is unknown. No base-level quality is on record; no much larger clone is a single base apart. In the same sample, other DNA sequences code for this CDR3. This sample is part of a study of shared clonotypes between healthy human individuals (TCRdb year 2020). Notes on the research overall: A couple of women and three men aged 18 to 49 years were included in the cohort. For each donor, CD4 naive and CD4 memory were each given three plates, CD8 naive was given two plates, and CD8 memory was given one plate. The study deeply sequenced blood TCR repertoires of about 5 healthy adults to estimate repertoire size and the extent of clonotype sharing between individuals. Libraries were prepared and TCR repertoires were sequenced by different laboratories using diverse techniques, in order to increase sequencing depth and limit assay-specific biases. Each donor's leukapheresis produced roughly between roughly 0.85 and 9.5 billion PBMCs.

Donors were healthy HIV-negative adults with no recently reported acute infections or vaccinations. Every donor was a Caucasian adult residing in Nashville, Tennessee, USA. CD4+ T cells were enriched by magnetic negative selection; naive cells were then positively selected on CD45RA, and the negative fraction formed the memory subset. Blood was collected by leukapheresis, and PBMCs were isolated by Ficoll-Histopaque density gradient centrifugation and then cryopreserved in liquid nitrogen vapor phase. Purity and quantity of every magnetically sorted T cell population were checked by analytical flow cytometry. Each sorted fraction had its genomic DNA isolated and then quantified by UV absorbance on a Nanodrop 2000c. Unmatched junction bases come to 6, with V trimmed by 6 bases and J by 1 base. Reading the germline V gene gives CDR1 KGHSH and CDR2 LQKENI. The CDR3 runs 17 residues from the cysteine to the phenylalanine. CDR3 DNA is the only sequence kept; it has 51 bases, read in frame from the first base.

Using the deep immunoSEQ assay, TCR CDR3 regions were amplified from genomic DNA by multiplex PCR. Extracted genomic DNA from each cell subset was distributed evenly across all wells of several immunoSEQ 96-well plates, and each plate was treated as a replicate. For sorted subsets, approximately 200 ng of genomic DNA, equivalent to some 30,000 T cell genomes, went into each replicate PCR. Purified libraries were measured with a Qubit 3.0 fluorometer, size-checked on a Bioanalyzer 2100, and measured again with the KAPA Library Quantification kit. A separate single-read 150-cycle Illumina NextSeq 550 flow cell was used to sequence each immunoSEQ 96-well plate. On the study's bioinformatics: Because only junctional sequences without quality scores were contained in the immunoSEQ output, filtering matching that applied to full-length reads could not be performed. To assign V/J genes and CDR3, sequences were annotated using PyIR, a Python wrapper for IgBLAST v1.9, with IMGT germline references. Reads with weak V/J assignments (E-value above 1e-6), missing CDR3, stop codons, out-of-frame junctions, or ambiguous translated residues were removed. V3J clonotypes were defined as sequences sharing an identical inferred V gene, J gene, and CDR3 amino acid sequence. To compute the percentage overlap between repertoires, the number of shared unique clonotypes was divided by the size of the smaller repertoire. Three approaches were used to assess repertoire richness: RTK rarefaction, the Chao1 estimator, and Recon v2.1 estimates of unobserved clonotypes. OLGA was used to compute generation probabilities for all TCRbeta clonotypes that the gDNA method yielded from a handful of donors. Not all clones reach the TCRdb copy of this immuneACCESS table, which keeps in-frame sequences only. Checked studies attribute under half of the gap to unresolved V genes and leave the rest unexplained. D and trimming come from the DNA, and the V and J calls and clone size come from that table. This sample lists a few million clones; approximately 93% were detected once. The biggest ten clones account for under 0.45% of the sample.

General findings and caveats noted by the study authors: Naive subsets generally had larger estimated clonotype richness than memory subsets. Incomplete sequencing was indicated by rarefaction of sorted-subset datasets, despite the large sequencing depth. The genetic and exposure-history diversity represented was limited by the small number of donors. Based on pairwise subsampling, the degree of clonotype sharing among donors was expected to be affected by sequencing depth. Only blood was sampled, and tissue TCR repertoires likely differ from those in blood. Clonotypes shared by all four sorted-subset donors showed higher generation probabilities than non-shared clonotypes. Across a handful of donors, approximately 4.9% of naive CD4, roughly 3.5% of naive CD8, approximately 2.5% of memory CD4, and roughly 0.4% of memory CD8 clonotypes were shared.

The chain couples TRBV18 to TRBJ2-3, with 14 junctional bases fitting TRBD2. The sample was naive CD4+ T cells from PBMCs. This specimen's cell subset or site label, per the study, means: CD45RA+ positively selected. The TCR sequence derives from a man between 18 and 29 years old in good health. Some clones in this sample may be carry-over from other donors' samples. The DNA sequence is as follows: TGTGCCAGCTCCCCCGGGACTAGCGGGAGTGGCACAGATACGCAGTATTTT. Its translation is CASSPGTSGSGTDTQYF.